These 23 T cell receptor beta chains originate from one sample sequenced in a study of cytomegalovirus exposure and HLA in healthy donors. The PCR made use of 60 Vbeta and 13 Jbeta primers. The protocol was immunoSEQ multiplex PCR, while the TCRdb copy is restricted to in-frame clones and leaves out a portion. The sample lists 150,000 to 200,000 clones, about two thirds occurring once. Sequences were obtained from PBMCs. These receptors came from a man aged 25 to 45 in good health and CMV-seropositive.

This chain connects TRBV9 to TRBJ1-2, with a possible D match to TRBD1 (5 bases). The CDR3 has 15 residues. CDR1 SGDLS and CDR2 YYNGEE come from the germline V gene. The V gene lost 0 bases and the J gene lost 0 bases, with 9 bases spanning the gap. The CDR3 DNA reads TGTGCCAGCAGCGTAGGGGTGGGGCCTAACTATGGCTACACCTTC. Translation: CASSVGVGPNYGYTF.

The chain couples TRBV19 to TRBJ2-2, with TRBD1 as a possible D gene (6 bases). Germline V gives CDR1 LNHDA, CDR2 SQIVND (reference sequence). V lost 0 bases, J lost 5 bases, and 31 bases lay in between. The CDR3 has 22 amino acids. CDR3 loop: CASSIDRKVQLRQVGDTGELFF. The CDR3, as DNA: TGTGCCAGTAGTATAGATCGAAAGGTCCAATTAAGACAGGTCGGGGATACCGGGGAGCTGTTTTTT.

The V and J genes are TRBV28 and TRBJ1-1, with 8 bases aligning to TRBD1. V trimming: 3 bases; J trimming: 10 bases; junction bases outside the gene matches: 7. This CDR3 contains 13 residues. The germline V gene encodes CDR1 MDHEN and CDR2 SYDVKM. The CDR3 sequence: CASSFLTGTGAFF. CDR3 nucleotide sequence: TGTGCCAGCAGTTTCCTAACCGGGACAGGAGCTTTCTTT.

The chain joins TRBV5-1 to TRBJ2-5; 7 bases match TRBD2. The CDR3 extends over 14 amino acids. Germline CDR1 and CDR2: SGHRS and YFSETQ. Germline trimming cut 3 bases from V and 0 bases from J; bases unmatched to any gene: 2. In DNA, the CDR3 is TGCGCCAGCAGCTCGCGGGAGTACCAAGAGACCCAGTACTTC. It is translated as CASSSREYQETQYF.

The V gene is TRBV21-1, the J gene TRBJ2-2; TRBD2 is the table's D call and was not checked against the DNA. TRBV21-1 is a documented pseudogene. CDR3 size: 17 residues. The CDR3 DNA sequence: TGTGCCAGCAGCACCCCCCGGTGGGAGGAGGGAATCGGGGAGCTGTTTTTT. As protein: CASSTPRWEEGIGELFF.

The chain carries TRBV6-1 and TRBJ1-2; D perhaps matches TRBD1 (6 bases). The germline gives CDR1 MNHNS, CDR2 SASEGT. The V end lost 2 bases, the J end lost 6 bases, and 13 bases lay between the germline ends. The CDR3 covers 14 residues. The CDR3 coding sequence is TGTGCCAGCAGTGAAAACAGCGACAGGCATGGCTACACCTTC. It translates to CASSENSDRHGYTF.

As DNA, the CDR3 is TGTGCCATACTAACCGGGACATACACCGGGGAGCTGTTTTTT. It specifies CAILTGTYTGELFF. V gene TRBV2 combines with J gene TRBJ2-2; D possibly corresponds to TRBD1 (6 bases). The CDR3 is 14 residues long. Deletions cut 10 bases from V and 3 bases from J, with 15 bases between. Germline V gene lookup returns CDR1 SNHLY and CDR2 FYNNEI.

The chain links TRBV6-1 to TRBJ1-1; the D gene is possibly TRBD1 (6 bases). The CDR3 has 14 amino acids. The V end was cut by 5 bases, the J end by 4 bases, with 14 bases between. Germline V gene sequence: CDR1 MNHNS, CDR2 SASEGT. CDR3 sequence: CASSLDGQSTEAFF. CDR3 bases: TGTGCCAGCAGTTTAGACGGACAGAGCACTGAAGCTTTCTTT.

The chain has TRBV11-2 and TRBJ1-4; D ambiguous. The germline V gene has CDR1 SGHAT and CDR2 FQNNGV. This CDR3 is 13 amino acids long. V was shortened by 7 bases and J by 8 bases, with 14 bases between the two germline ends. Here the CDR3 DNA reads TGTGCCAGCACCTCATTAACCGGGGAAAAACTGTTTTTT. Amino acids: CASTSLTGEKLFF.

This clone showed up just a few times. The V and J genes are TRBV19 and TRBJ1-1; no reliable D call. Trimming shortened V by 5 bases and J by 3 bases, and 10 bases separated the two germline ends. Germline V gene sequence: CDR1 LNHDA, CDR2 SQIVND (reference sequence). CDR3 length: 13 amino acids. The CDR3: CASSADSDTEAFF. In DNA, the CDR3 is TGTGCCAGTAGTGCCGACTCGGACACTGAAGCTTTCTTT.

The J gene is TRBJ2-1, the V gene TRBV29-1, with a possible D match to TRBD1 (7 bases). This CDR3 is 12 amino acids long. Germline-derived CDR1 and CDR2 are SQVTM and ANQGSEA. Trimming stripped 3 bases from V and 7 bases from J, with 10 bases between. CDR3 amino acids: CSVDPGGNEQFF. CDR3 in DNA: TGCAGCGTTGACCCAGGGGGGAATGAGCAGTTCTTC.

This clone was counted a few times. The rearrangement joins TRBV10-3 to TRBJ2-7; tentative D call: TRBD1 (6 bases). Trimming shortened V by 6 bases and J by 2 bases, and 11 bases separated the two germline ends. CDR1 ENHRY and CDR2 SYGVKD come from the germline V gene. The CDR3 is 13 residues long. CDR3 region: CAISPTGPYEQYF. The CDR3, as DNA: TGTGCCATCAGCCCGACAGGCCCCTACGAGCAGTACTTC.

The chain's CDR3 is CASSVAAGGPTSTDTQYF. The CDR3 nucleotides are TGTGCCAGCAGCGTAGCGGCGGGAGGTCCGACTAGCACAGATACGCAGTATTTT. This chain uses TRBV9 with TRBJ2-3, with 8 bases that match TRBD2. CDR3 length: 18 residues. V was clipped by 0 bases and J by 0 bases; unmatched bases: 9. From germline, CDR1 is SGDLS and CDR2 YYNGEE.

The V call is TRBV9, the J call TRBJ1-1, with D tentatively TRBD1 (6 bases). V shed 1 base and J shed 3 bases, with 10 bases lying between them. The CDR3 is made up of 14 amino acids. Germline V gene data show CDR1 as SGDLS and CDR2 as YYNGEE. CDR3 DNA sequence: TGTGCCAGCAGCGTATTGACAGGAGACACTGAAGCTTTCTTT. Translation gives CASSVLTGDTEAFF.

The rearrangement uses TRBV11-2 and TRBJ2-2; D call uncertain. V dropped 0 bases and J dropped 5 bases, with 4 bases sitting between them. The germline gives CDR1 SGHAT, CDR2 FQNNGV. The CDR3 consists of 13 residues. Here the CDR3 reads CASSLDRTGELFF. CDR3 sequence (DNA): TGTGCCAGCAGCTTAGATAGAACCGGGGAGCTGTTTTTT.

This chain joins TRBV5-1 and TRBJ2-5; TRBD1 is a possible D gene (6 bases). Germline V gene sequence: CDR1 SGHRS, CDR2 YFSETQ. The CDR3 has 14 residues. Trimming took 3 bases from V and 1 from J, leaving 10 bases between them. For the CDR3, the DNA is TGCGCCAGCAGCTCCGGGACACCCCAAGAGACCCAGTACTTC. The encoded protein is CASSSGTPQETQYF.

This chain joins TRBV27 and TRBJ2-7; D is undetermined. Trimming removed 2 bases at V and 0 bases at J, with 8 bases between. This CDR3 has 14 residues. The germline gives CDR1 MNHEY, CDR2 SMNVEV (reference sequence). In nucleotides, the CDR3 is TGTGCCAGCAGTTTACACTGGAGCTCCTACGAGCAGTACTTC. Amino acids: CASSLHWSSYEQYF.

The genes are TRBV5-5 and TRBJ2-7; the D gene is possibly TRBD2 (6 bases). V dropped 1 base and J dropped 1 base, with 9 bases sitting between them. This CDR3 contains 14 residues. Germline assignment: CDR1 SGHKS and CDR2 YYEKEE (reference sequence). Here the CDR3 reads CASSLRDSSYEQYF. The CDR3 nucleotides are TGTGCCAGCAGCTTGAGGGACTCGTCCTACGAGCAGTACTTC.

The rearrangement joins TRBV2 to TRBJ1-1; no definite D call. This CDR3 spans 17 amino acids. The germline CDR1 and CDR2 sequences are SNHLY and FYNNEI. The V and J ends lost 0 bases and 0 bases respectively, with 14 bases between them. The CDR3 loop is CASSEAPMMALNTEAFF. DNA for the CDR3: TGTGCCAGCAGTGAAGCGCCGATGATGGCCCTGAACACTGAAGCTTTCTTT.

This chain uses TRBV6-1 with TRBJ2-5, with 9 bases fitting TRBD2. Germline CDR1 reads MNHNS; CDR2 reads SASEGT. Losses at the gene ends were 5 bases for V and 3 bases for J; bases not matched to a gene: 1. This CDR3 spans 13 amino acids. In nucleotides, the CDR3 is TGTGCCAGCAGTTCTAGCGGGAAAGAGACCCAGTACTTC. It is translated as CASSSSGKETQYF.

This clone has only a few counts. This sequence joins TRBV6-5 and TRBJ1-2; D not resolved. V was shortened by 7 bases and J by 3 bases, with 12 bases between the two germline ends. The CDR3 totals 13 residues. Germline CDR1 reads MNHEY; CDR2 reads SVGAGI. CDR3 DNA: TGTGCCAGCAACGAGGGCCGGGACTATGGCTACACCTTC. Its translation: CASNEGRDYGYTF.

Concerning this clone: Other nucleotide sequences from this sample produce the same CDR3. The chain recombines TRBV12-5 with TRBJ1-5; 9 bases are shared with TRBD1. V lost 3 bases to trimming and J lost 4 bases; unmatched junction nucleotides: 7. The CDR3 extends over 16 amino acids. Germline loops: CDR1 LGHNT, CDR2 FRNRAP. As DNA, the CDR3 is TGTGCTAGTGGTTTCCTAACCGACAGGGGGAATCAGCCCCAGCATTTT. Amino acids: CASGFLTDRGNQPQHF.

This clone was seen only once. This CDR3 reads CASSIPGVYEQYF. The CDR3 DNA sequence: TGTGCCAGCAGTATTCCGGGGGTCTACGAGCAGTACTTC. The V and J genes are TRBV28 and TRBJ2-7, with D perhaps TRBD2 (6 bases). Germline CDR1 MDHEN, CDR2 SYDVKM. CDR3 length: 13 amino acids. Trimming left V 5 bases short and J 3 bases short, with 11 bases between. Supplemented by reference TRBV28 and TRBJ2-7, the full variable domain reads DVKVTQSSRYLVKRTGEKVFLECVQDMDHENMFWYRQDPGLGLRLIYFSYDVKMKEKGDIPEGYSVSREKKERFSLILESASTNQTSMYLCASSIPGVYEQYFGPGTRLTVT.